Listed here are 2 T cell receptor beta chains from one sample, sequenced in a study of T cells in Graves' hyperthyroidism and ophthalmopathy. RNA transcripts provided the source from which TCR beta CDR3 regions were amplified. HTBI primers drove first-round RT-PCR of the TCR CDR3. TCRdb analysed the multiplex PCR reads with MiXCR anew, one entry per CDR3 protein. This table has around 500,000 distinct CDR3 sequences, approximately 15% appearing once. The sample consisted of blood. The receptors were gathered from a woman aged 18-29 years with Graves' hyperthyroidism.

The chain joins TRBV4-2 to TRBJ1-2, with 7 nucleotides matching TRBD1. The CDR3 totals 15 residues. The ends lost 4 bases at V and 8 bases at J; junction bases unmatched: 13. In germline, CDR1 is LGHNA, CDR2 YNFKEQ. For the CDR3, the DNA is TGTGCCAGCAGCCTCGACTCTACAGGGGTGGGGGGCTACACCTTC. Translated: CASSLDSTGVGGYTF.

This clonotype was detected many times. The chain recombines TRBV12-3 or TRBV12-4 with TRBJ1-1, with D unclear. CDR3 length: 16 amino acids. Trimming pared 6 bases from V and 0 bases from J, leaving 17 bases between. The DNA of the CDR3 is TGTGCCAGCAGCTGGTCCTACGGCGCTATGAACACTGAAGCTTTCTTT. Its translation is CASSWSYGAMNTEAFF.